Presented here are 26 T cell receptor beta chains from one specimen sequenced in a study of beta chain features in type 1 diabetes. The isolated RNA, all of it, was reverse transcribed, so expressed TCRB transcripts were what got sequenced. The assay was immunoSEQ multiplex PCR, and TCRdb's table has in-frame clones only and misses some. The profile shows roughly 500,000 clones, about 30% of them singletons. The sequencing sample was made of naive CD4+ T cells from blood. The receptors stem from a man younger than 35 in good health.

The chain employs TRBV6-1 and TRBJ2-7; 7 bases align to TRBD2. The germline gives CDR1 MNHNS, CDR2 SASEGT. This CDR3 contains 13 residues. The V segment lost 10 bases and the J segment 4 bases; nucleotides outside the gene matches: 10. CDR3 residues: CAIRSGGSYEQYF. The CDR3 nucleotides are TGTGCCATTCGTTCGGGCGGGAGTTACGAGCAGTACTTC.

This clone occurred a few times. The rearrangement joins TRBV25-1 to TRBJ2-7, with 7 bases fitting TRBD1. J was trimmed by 6 bases and V by 3 bases; bases with no gene match: 11. CDR3 size: 15 residues. Germline loops: CDR1 MGHDK, CDR2 SYGVNS. CDR3 nucleotide sequence: TGTGCCAGCAGTGATCCCGCTCAAACAGGGGTCGAGCAGTACTTC. It encodes CASSDPAQTGVEQYF.

This clone has only a few counts. The chain couples TRBV7-9 to TRBJ2-7; weak D call: TRBD2 (6 bases). V lost 0 bases to trimming and J lost 3 bases, with 9 bases between them. The length of the CDR3 is 14 residues. Germline V gives CDR1 SEHNR, CDR2 FQNEAQ (reference sequence). This CDR3 reads CASSLAWGVYEQYF. The CDR3 DNA is TGTGCCAGCAGCTTAGCGTGGGGGGTCTACGAGCAGTACTTC.

The chain carries TRBV5-1 and TRBJ2-7, with 8 positions matching TRBD1. CDR1 is SGHRS and CDR2 is YFSETQ in the germline V gene. The CDR3 has 14 amino acids. V trimming: 5 bases; J trimming: 1 base; junction bases outside the gene matches: 5. CDR3 nucleotides: TGCGCCAGCAGTTACGACAGGGGATCCTACGAGCAGTACTTC. Translation: CASSYDRGSYEQYF.

This clone was detected only a few times. This chain links TRBV30 with TRBJ2-6; D call uncertain. Deletions cut 4 bases from V and 4 bases from J, with 8 bases between. The CDR3 is 13 amino acids. CDR1 is GTSNPN, CDR2 SVGIG, per germline (reference sequence). The chain's CDR3 is CAWNTRGANVLTF. In DNA form, the CDR3 reads TGTGCCTGGAACACGAGGGGGGCCAACGTCCTGACTTTC.

The chain joins TRBV25-1 to TRBJ2-7, with D hard to call. This CDR3 is 13 amino acids long. Per the germline V gene, CDR1 is MGHDK and CDR2 is SYGVNS. V was clipped by 3 bases and J by 2 bases, with 8 bases between them. Written as DNA, the CDR3 is TGTGCCAGCAGTGAGGCGGCTACCTACGAGCAGTACTTC. Residues: CASSEAATYEQYF.

This clone has more than one count but fewer than ten. Other DNA sequences from this sample encode an identical CDR3 as well. J is TRBJ2-5 and V is TRBV9; a possible D gene is TRBD2 (5 bases). The V gene lost 4 bases and the J gene lost 4 bases, with 14 bases spanning the gap. Germline-derived CDR1 and CDR2 are SGDLS and YYNGEE. CDR3 size: 14 residues. CDR3 residues: CASSRTGGGETQYF. CDR3 nucleotides: TGTGCCAGCAGCAGGACCGGTGGAGGAGAGACCCAGTACTTC.

In DNA form, the CDR3 reads TGTGCCAGCTACCCTCGGTGGTTATCCTACGAGCAGTACTTC. This translates into CASYPRWLSYEQYF. The chain combines TRBV28 with TRBJ2-7; D ambiguous. Between the trimmed V and J ends, which lost 8 bases and 1 base, there was a span of 15 bases. Germline V gives CDR1 MDHEN, CDR2 SYDVKM. The CDR3 runs to 14 residues.

The chain couples TRBV11-2 to TRBJ1-2, with 8 bases fitting TRBD1. CDR3 length: 13 amino acids. Unmatched junction bases numbered 8, after V lost 7 bases and J lost 7 bases. In germline, CDR1 is SGHAT, CDR2 FQNNGV. The CDR3 nucleotides read TGTGCCAGCACCCTGGACAGGGTAGTTGGCTACACCTTC. Its translation is CASTLDRVVGYTF. The full variable domain, rest sourced from reference TRBV11-2 and TRBJ1-2, is EAGVAQSPRYKIIEKRQSVAFWCNPISGHATLYWYQQILGQGPKLLIQFQNNGVVDDSQLPKDRFSAERLKGVDSTLKIQPAKLEDSAVYLCASTLDRVVGYTFGSGTRLTVV.

The chain employs TRBV5-1 and TRBJ1-4; no clear D. This CDR3 region has 13 residues. Trimming removed 4 bases at V and 1 base at J, with 5 bases between. CDR1 and CDR2 from the germline V gene are SGHRS and YFSETQ. CDR3 sequence reads: CASSRGTNEKLFF. In DNA, the CDR3 is TGCGCCAGCAGCCGGGGAACTAATGAAAAACTGTTTTTT.

The chain links TRBV4-3 to TRBJ2-1; no definite D call. In germline, CDR1 is LGHNA, CDR2 YSLEER. The CDR3 has 15 amino acids. V was trimmed by 0 bases and J by 7 bases, leaving 13 bases between them. The CDR3 sequence is CASSQDISPGNEQFF. The CDR3 region has the DNA TGCGCCAGCAGCCAAGATATTTCCCCGGGTAATGAGCAGTTCTTC.

The J gene is TRBJ1-2, the V gene TRBV7-2; D remains ambiguous. V lost 1 base and J 4 bases, leaving 13 bases between the germline ends. Germline CDR1 SGHTA, CDR2 FQGNSA. The CDR3 spans 15 residues. The CDR3 sequence is CASSLGKGMFYGYTF. For the CDR3, the DNA is TGTGCCAGCAGCTTAGGGAAGGGAATGTTCTATGGCTACACCTTC.

The chain carries TRBV6-6 and TRBJ2-3; a possible D gene is TRBD1 (6 bases). The V gene lost 2 bases and the J gene lost 7 bases, with 16 bases spanning the gap. In germline, CDR1 is MNHNY, CDR2 SVGAGI (reference sequence). CDR3 length equals 15 residues. The CDR3 coding sequence is TGTGCCAGCAGTTACAGGCAGGGGCCATCAAATACGCAGTATTTT. As protein: CASSYRQGPSNTQYF.

This clone was seen only a few times. The gene calls are TRBV29-1 and TRBJ2-6, with D possibly called TRBD1 or TRBD2 (5 bases each). This CDR3 spans 14 amino acids. Germline values: CDR1 SQVTM, CDR2 ANQGSEA. Trimming left V 6 bases short and J 8 bases short, with 17 bases between. Here the CDR3 reads CSVTPGTSTNVLTF. CDR3 bases: TGCAGCGTCACCCCGGGGACCAGTACCAACGTCCTGACTTTC.

The sample holds a few counts of this clone. The V and J genes are TRBV29-1 and TRBJ2-1; D gene uncertain. This CDR3 region has 15 residues. Germline V gene lookup returns CDR1 SQVTM and CDR2 ANQGSEA. The V end was cut by 7 bases, the J end by 2 bases, with 18 bases between. CDR3 in amino acids: CSGETQTFTYNEQFF. For the CDR3, the DNA is TGCAGCGGCGAGACACAAACTTTTACCTACAATGAGCAGTTCTTC.

Comments on this clone: A junction end diverges from the germline sequence, so it may reflect a read error. This rearrangement joins TRBV10-3 to TRBJ2-1; D not certain. This CDR3 has 10 residues. CDR1 ENHRY and CDR2 SYGVKD come from the germline V gene. CDR3 loop: CAISEQEQVF. CDR3 nucleotides: TGTGCCATCAGTGAGCAGGAGCAAGTCTTC.

This clone has only a few counts. V gene TRBV25-1 combines with J gene TRBJ2-5, with D unclear. Trimming shortened V by 1 base and J by 1 base, and 7 bases separated the two germline ends. Germline V gene data show CDR1 as MGHDK and CDR2 as SYGVNS. The CDR3 sequence is 14 residues long. DNA of the CDR3: TGTGCCAGCAGTGAATCGCCGGCCCAAGAGACCCAGTACTTC. This encodes CASSESPAQETQYF. The full variable domain, its missing parts supplied by reference TRBV25-1 and TRBJ2-5, is EADIYQTPRYLVIGTGKKITLECSQTMGHDKMYWYQQDPGMELHLIHYSYGVNSTEKGDLSSESTVSRIRTEHFPLTLESARPSHTSQYLCASSESPAQETQYFGPGTRLLVL.

The chain links TRBV30 to TRBJ2-3, with TRBD2 matching over 11 bases. Germline loops: CDR1 GTSNPN, CDR2 SVGIG (reference sequence). CDR3 size: 16 residues. Losses at the gene ends were 2 bases for V and 0 bases for J; bases not matched to a gene: 4. CDR3 sequence: CAWSPGLAGSTDTQYF. CDR3 nucleotides: TGTGCCTGGAGTCCTGGACTAGCGGGCAGCACAGATACGCAGTATTTT.

The chain links TRBV27 to TRBJ2-5; weak D call: TRBD2 (5 bases). This CDR3 region has 13 residues. CDR1 and CDR2 from the germline V gene are MNHEY and SMNVEV (reference sequence). The V end was cut by 7 bases, the J end by 4 bases, with 13 bases between. The CDR3 DNA reads TGTGCCAGCACGGGGAGTAGGGCAGAGACCCAGTACTTC. This sequence encodes CASTGSRAETQYF.

Points on this clone: Additional DNA sequences in this sample encode the identical CDR3. This chain uses TRBV7-9 with TRBJ2-5; no firm D call. CDR3 length: 11 amino acids. The ends were cut back, 5 bases at V and 5 bases at J, with 6 bases in the middle. Germline CDR1 and CDR2: SEHNR and FQNEAQ (reference sequence). CDR3 sequence (DNA): TGTGCCAGCAGCCCACTGGAGACCCAGTACTTC. The encoded protein is CASSPLETQYF.

The J gene is TRBJ2-1, the V gene TRBV18; 10 nucleotides align to TRBD2. V shed 3 bases and J 8 bases; nucleotides not matched to a gene: 7. Germline CDR1 reads KGHSH; CDR2 reads LQKENI. This CDR3 region has 15 residues. CDR3 sequence (DNA): TGTGCCAGCTCACCGAGCGGGAGGGCGATGGATGAGCAGTTCTTC. Encoded protein: CASSPSGRAMDEQFF.

CDR3 sequence reads: CASSFQGGGQPQHF. The CDR3 DNA sequence: TGCGCCAGCAGCTTTCAAGGCGGCGGTCAGCCCCAGCATTTT. The chain joins TRBV5-1 to TRBJ1-5; D is ambiguous. The germline V gene has CDR1 SGHRS and CDR2 YFSETQ. This CDR3 is 14 amino acids long. V was clipped by 2 bases and J by 6 bases, with 12 bases between them.

V and J are TRBV30 and TRBJ1-4, with TRBD1 matching over 7 bases. Losses at the gene ends were 3 bases for V and 7 bases for J; bases not matched to a gene: 8. This CDR3 comprises 14 residues. Germline V lookup: CDR1 GTSNPN, CDR2 SVGIG (reference sequence). The CDR3 DNA sequence: TGTGCCTGGAGAGACAGGGCCTCGTTTGAAAAACTGTTTTTT. Amino acids: CAWRDRASFEKLFF.

The chain recombines TRBV9 with TRBJ2-1; D is unclear. Germline-derived CDR1 and CDR2 are SGDLS and YYNGEE. V lost 1 base to trimming and J lost 0 bases, with 8 bases between them. The CDR3 sequence is 15 residues long. CDR3 amino acids: CASSVFSTSYNEQFF. The DNA of the CDR3 is TGTGCCAGCAGCGTATTTAGCACCTCCTACAATGAGCAGTTCTTC. The full variable domain, rest sourced from reference TRBV9 and TRBJ2-1, is DSGVTQTPKHLITATGQRVTLRCSPRSGDLSVYWYQQSLDQGLQFLIQYYNGEERAKGNILERFSAQQFPDLHSELNLSSLELGDSALYFCASSVFSTSYNEQFFGPGTRLTVL.

This clone was observed a few times. The chain combines TRBV27 with TRBJ2-3, with 7 nucleotides matching TRBD2. From germline, CDR1 is MNHEY and CDR2 SMNVEV (reference sequence). The trim removed 2 bases at V and 6 bases at J, leaving 8 bases unmatched. This CDR3 spans 15 amino acids. CDR3 sequence (DNA): TGTGCCAGCAGTTTAGGGAGGGGAGGCGGCGATACGCAGTATTTT. Its translation is CASSLGRGGGDTQYF.

This clone has more than one count but fewer than ten. The V gene is TRBV7-2, the J gene TRBJ2-1, with 15 bases identical to TRBD2. V shed 4 bases and J 7 bases; nucleotides not matched to a gene: 5. Germline V gives CDR1 SGHTA, CDR2 FQGNSA. This CDR3 comprises 16 residues. The CDR3, as DNA: TGTGCCAGCAGCTCGGGACTAGCGGGAGGAGAGAATGAGCAGTTCTTC. This codes for CASSSGLAGGENEQFF.